These 14 T cell receptor beta chains originate from one sample sequenced in a study of T cell responses to AZD1222 COVID-19 vaccine. TCRdb keeps only in-frame clones here, not all; method: immunoSEQ multiplex PCR. The sample has about 73,000 clones, approximately 88% seen once. The sample was peripheral blood, taken on day 0 of AZD1222 vaccination. The receptor set was obtained from an adult in good health.

The chain is built from TRBV13 and TRBJ1-2, with 9 bases identical to TRBD1. This CDR3 comprises 17 residues. Trimming removed 4 bases from V and 4 bases from J; junction bases left unmatched: 13. Per the germline V gene, CDR1 is PRHDT and CDR2 is FYEKMQ (reference sequence). This CDR3 reads CASSWGVIGQGFYGYTF. As DNA, the CDR3 is TGTGCCAGCAGCTGGGGGGTGATAGGACAGGGGTTCTATGGCTACACCTTC. Full variable domain (remainder filled in from reference TRBV13 and TRBJ1-2): AAGVIQSPRHLIKEKRETATLKCYPIPRHDTVYWYQQGPGQDPQFLISFYEKMQSDKGSIPDRFSAQQFSDYHSELNMSSLELGDSALYFCASSWGVIGQGFYGYTFGSGTRLTVV.

V usage is TRBV19 and J usage is TRBJ2-1, with 9 bases identical to TRBD1. CDR3 length equals 15 residues. Germline CDR1 and CDR2: LNHDA and SQIVND (reference sequence). The J segment lost 6 bases and the V segment lost 1 base, leaving 4 bases of the junction unmatched. The DNA for the CDR3 is TGTGCCAGTAGTATAGGGGACAGGGTAATCAATGAGCAGTTCTTC. Translation gives CASSIGDRVINEQFF.

The rearrangement uses TRBV5-1 and TRBJ1-1, with unresolved D. CDR1 is SGHRS, CDR2 YFSETQ, per germline. The V end lost 0 bases, the J end lost 6 bases, and 9 bases lay between the germline ends. The CDR3 extends over 13 amino acids. CDR3 DNA: TGCGCCAGCAGCTTGGACGCGGTGGCTGAAGCTTTCTTT. Encoded protein: CASSLDAVAEAFF.

The CDR3: CASSRDREAYNEQFF. The CDR3 nucleotides read TGTGCCAGCAGCAGGGACAGAGAGGCCTACAATGAGCAGTTCTTC. The chain joins TRBV6-5 to TRBJ2-1; 7 bases fit TRBD1. The CDR3 consists of 15 residues. V lost 6 bases, J lost 2 bases, and 7 bases stayed unmatched. Germline CDR1 MNHEY, CDR2 SVGAGI.

This clone occurred once. The chain carries TRBV4-1 and TRBJ2-3; 13 nucleotides agree with TRBD2. From germline, CDR1 is MGHRA and CDR2 YSYEKL. This CDR3 spans 19 amino acids. V lost 5 bases, J lost 0 bases, and 11 bases stayed unmatched. CDR3 coding DNA: TGCGCCAGCAGCATATTCCCGGGACTAGCGGGGCCAAGCACAGATACGCAGTATTTT. Its translation: CASSIFPGLAGPSTDTQYF.

The chain carries TRBV7-2 and TRBJ1-3; D is unresolved. V was cut by 5 bases and J by 0 bases, with 5 bases left in between. Germline CDR1 reads SGHTA; CDR2 reads FQGNSA. CDR3 length equals 13 residues. The CDR3 sequence is CASSKDSGNTIYF. In DNA form, the CDR3 reads TGTGCCAGCAGCAAGGACTCTGGAAACACCATATATTTT.

CDR3 in amino acids: CASSYLRQATEAFF. The CDR3 DNA follows: TGTGCCAGCAGTTACCTCCGACAGGCCACTGAAGCTTTCTTT. The chain recombines TRBV6-5 with TRBJ1-1, with D perhaps TRBD1 (6 bases). Germline V gene data show CDR1 as MNHEY and CDR2 as SVGAGI. The CDR3 has 14 amino acids. V was shortened by 2 bases and J by 4 bases, with 11 bases between the two germline ends.

The V and J genes are TRBV6-5 and TRBJ2-3; no clear D gene. Germline CDR1 is MNHEY and CDR2 is SVGAGI. CDR3 length: 14 residues. Trimming pared 0 bases from V and 8 bases from J, leaving 12 bases between. In DNA form, the CDR3 reads TGTGCCAGCAGTTACTCAATAGTCGACGGTACGCAGTATTTT. Its translation: CASSYSIVDGTQYF.

The chain is built from TRBV5-4 and TRBJ1-6; 11 nucleotides match TRBD1. The CDR3 has 16 residues. The V segment lost 4 bases and the J segment 6 bases; nucleotides outside the gene matches: 6. Per germline, CDR1 SGHNT and CDR2 YYREEE (reference sequence). CDR3 DNA sequence: TGTGCCAGCAGCCCCGGACAGGGGGCGAGTAATTCACCCCTCCACTTT. It yields the protein CASSPGQGASNSPLHF.

This clone was recorded a few times. The J gene is TRBJ2-7, the V gene TRBV28, with TRBD1 as a possible D gene (6 bases). With 2 bases removed from V and 6 bases from J, the gap between germline ends came to 8 bases. The germline gives CDR1 MDHEN, CDR2 SYDVKM. This CDR3 spans 12 amino acids. CDR3 loop: CASSLARGEQYF. The CDR3 coding sequence is TGTGCCAGCAGTTTAGCCAGGGGCGAGCAGTACTTC.

The genes are TRBV7-3 and TRBJ2-7; D unresolved. The ends were cut back, 5 bases at V and 0 bases at J, with 11 bases in the middle. The CDR3 has 14 amino acids. Germline assignment: CDR1 SGHTA and CDR2 FQGTGA. CDR3 sequence (DNA): TGTGCCAGCAGCCTAAAAGCTGACTCCTACGAGCAGTACTTC. Protein sequence: CASSLKADSYEQYF.

This sequence joins TRBV28 and TRBJ2-7; D is unresolved. Between the trimmed V and J ends, which lost 6 bases and 4 bases, there was a span of 19 bases. The CDR3 runs to 15 residues. Per germline, CDR1 MDHEN and CDR2 SYDVKM. For the CDR3, the DNA is TGTGCCAGCAGCGGAGCAGAAGCCTTAAGATACGAGCAGTACTTC. It specifies CASSGAEALRYEQYF.

The V and J genes are TRBV16 and TRBJ1-1; D unresolved. V lost 5 bases, J lost 10 bases, and 14 bases lay in between. This CDR3 has 12 amino acids. CDR1 and CDR2 (germline): KGHSY, FQNENV. The CDR3 spells CASSTIDEAAFF. Written as DNA, the CDR3 is TGTGCCAGCAGCACGATCGATGAGGCAGCTTTCTTT.

V is TRBV7-9 and J is TRBJ2-2; D might be TRBD2 (6 bases). V lost 6 bases to trimming and J lost 6 bases, with 23 bases between them. The V gene's germline CDR1 is SEHNR and CDR2 FQNEAQ (reference sequence). The CDR3 runs 17 residues. The CDR3 DNA reads as TGTGCCAGCAGGGGAGGACCCCGGGGAAGCGTCCCCGGGGAGCTGTTTTTT. Protein: CASRGGPRGSVPGELFF.